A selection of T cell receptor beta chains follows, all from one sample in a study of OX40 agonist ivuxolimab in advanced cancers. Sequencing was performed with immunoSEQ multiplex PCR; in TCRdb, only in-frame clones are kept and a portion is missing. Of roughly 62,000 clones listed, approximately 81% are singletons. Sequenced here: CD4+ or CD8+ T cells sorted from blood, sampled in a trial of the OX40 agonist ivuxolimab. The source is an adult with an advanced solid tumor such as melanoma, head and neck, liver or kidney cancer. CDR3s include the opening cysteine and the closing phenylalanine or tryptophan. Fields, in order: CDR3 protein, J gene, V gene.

CDR3 protein: CASSFGTYNSPLHF
J gene: TRBJ1-6
V gene: TRBV28

CDR3 protein: CASSPTGRVHTNYGYTF
J gene: TRBJ1-2
V gene: TRBV18

CDR3 protein: CASREWTGSNQPQHF
J gene: TRBJ1-5
V gene: TRBV2

CDR3 protein: CAINVQGRISGELFF
J gene: TRBJ2-2
V gene: TRBV10-3

CDR3 protein: CASSLMGTSVGETQYF
J gene: TRBJ2-5
V gene: TRBV2

CDR3 protein: CASSEQAGTEAFF
J gene: TRBJ1-1
V gene: TRBV6-1

CDR3 protein: CASSLVGVTEAFF
J gene: TRBJ1-1
V gene: TRBV7-8

CDR3 protein: CASSLSASLSTGELFF
J gene: TRBJ2-2
V gene: TRBV27

CDR3 protein: CASSLTGLNTEAFF
J gene: TRBJ1-1
V gene: TRBV9

CDR3 protein: CASTRLTRVKDSPLHF
J gene: TRBJ1-6
V gene: TRBV2

CDR3 protein: CATSRDLGHQNTEAFF
J gene: TRBJ1-1
V gene: TRBV15

CDR3 protein: CATSGGASYEQYF
J gene: TRBJ2-7
V gene: TRBV27

CDR3 protein: CASRGSGSYEQYF
J gene: TRBJ2-7
V gene: TRBV28

CDR3 protein: CASSEGGGVEQYF
J gene: TRBJ2-7
V gene: TRBV6-1

CDR3 protein: CASSLGASGFNEQFF
J gene: TRBJ2-1
V gene: TRBV27

CDR3 protein: CASSLSASNQPQHF
J gene: TRBJ1-5
V gene: TRBV7-9

CDR3 protein: CASSLWASGTELLEQYF
J gene: TRBJ2-7
V gene: TRBV27

CDR3 protein: CAAGYRGYTF
J gene: TRBJ1-2
V gene: TRBV28

CDR3 protein: CASSSQGAQPQHF
J gene: TRBJ1-5
V gene: TRBV19

CDR3 protein: CASSEGGPGQGNSEQYF
J gene: TRBJ2-7
V gene: TRBV2

CDR3 protein: CASSPDGGKGGYTF
J gene: TRBJ1-2
V gene: TRBV7-9

CDR3 protein: CASSLRQGADTQYF
J gene: TRBJ2-3
V gene: TRBV5-1

CDR3 protein: CASSLLGTSGGLNTDTQYF
J gene: TRBJ2-3
V gene: TRBV28

CDR3 protein: CASSLVGYEQYF
J gene: TRBJ2-7
V gene: TRBV5-1